Described below is a single T cell receptor (beta chain) sequence and its context. This specimen belongs to a study of cytotoxic CD8 clonotypes in ibrutinib-treated CLL. Germline CDR1 LGHNA, CDR2 YSLEER. V lost 0 bases and J lost 9, with 9 bases in between. The CDR3 contains 13 residues. Sequencing was designed to attain a depth spanning 1 in 200,000 to 1 in 1 million T cells. Here immunoSEQ multiplex PCR was the method, and the copy in TCRdb shows in-frame clones only, minus some. The sample shows some 130,000 clones, 75% to 90% of them seen only once. Sequenced material: PBMCs, taken after 24 months of ibrutinib treatment. This TCR was sampled from a human donor with chronic lymphocytic leukemia. The rearrangement joins TRBV4-3 to TRBJ2-1; D is uncertain. CDR3 residues: CASSQERRGEQFF. The CDR3 DNA sequence: TGCGCCAGCAGCCAAGAGAGGCGCGGTGAGCAGTTCTTC.